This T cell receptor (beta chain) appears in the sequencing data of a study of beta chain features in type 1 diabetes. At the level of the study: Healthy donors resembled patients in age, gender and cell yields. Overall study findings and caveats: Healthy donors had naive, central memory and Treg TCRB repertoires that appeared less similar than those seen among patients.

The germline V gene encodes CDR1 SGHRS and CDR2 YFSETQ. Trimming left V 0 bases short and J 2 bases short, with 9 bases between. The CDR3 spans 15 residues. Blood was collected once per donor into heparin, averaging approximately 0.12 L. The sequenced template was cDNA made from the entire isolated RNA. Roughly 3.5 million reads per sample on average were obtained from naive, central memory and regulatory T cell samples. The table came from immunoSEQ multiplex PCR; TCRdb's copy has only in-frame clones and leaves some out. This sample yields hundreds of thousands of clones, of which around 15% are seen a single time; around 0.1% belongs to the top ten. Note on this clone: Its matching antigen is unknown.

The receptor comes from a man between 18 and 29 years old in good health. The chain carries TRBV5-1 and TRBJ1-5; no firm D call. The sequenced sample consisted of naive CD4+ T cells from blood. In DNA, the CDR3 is TGCGCCAGCAGCTTGGGAGGGCAAGGCAATCAGCCCCAGCATTTT. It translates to CASSLGGQGNQPQHF.